Listed below are T cell receptor beta chains from one sample, sequenced in a study of blood T cell repertoires in COVID-19. Sequencing used immunoSEQ multiplex PCR; TCRdb keeps in-frame clones, though not all of them. This repertoire shows roughly 250,000 clones, approximately 86% found once; its top ten account for about 6%. Sequences were obtained from PBMCs or T cells enriched from blood (not recorded which). These receptors originate from a young woman with acute COVID-19. Both conserved end residues are trimmed from each CDR3.

>TRBV28|TRBJ1-2
ASNPDTFSYGYT
>TRBV9|TRBJ2-5
ASTETSGVQETQY
>TRBV7-3|TRBJ1-1
ASSLNQGTEAF
>TRBV19|TRBJ1-1
ASSPRTGGRLEAF
>TRBV6-1|TRBJ1-1
ASSESLRQVSSEAF
>TRBV7-3|TRBJ1-6
ASSLSSNSPLH
>TRBV5-4|TRBJ1-2
ASSPTGGAGYT
>TRBV29-1|TRBJ1-5
SVGWGVGNQPQH
>TRBV15|TRBJ2-5
ATSRRLAETQY
>TRBV6-6|TRBJ2-7
ASSSSGLGYEQY
>TRBV6-2/TRBV6-3|TRBJ2-2
ASSYLGQGSTGELF
>TRBV29-1|TRBJ1-5
SVAGYNQPQH
>TRBV6-5|TRBJ1-5
ASSYSNSGQWPQH
>TRBV19|TRBJ2-7
ASRTQGKGAYEQY
>TRBV18|TRBJ1-1
ASSPYEVHTEAF
>TRBV6-1|TRBJ1-5
ASSDGQGSNQPQH
>TRBV27|TRBJ2-3
ASSWASAVTDTQY
>TRBV18|TRBJ1-5
ASSPETGDQPQH
>TRBV4-2|TRBJ2-7
ASSQDGAYEQY
>TRBV24-1|TRBJ2-4
ATSDSGRGRTKNIQY
>TRBV27|TRBJ2-2
ASSLTRLAGNTGELF
>TRBV28|TRBJ2-5
ASSDSGRAVKTQY
>TRBV29-1|TRBJ1-1
SVVQGLNTEAF
>TRBV13|TRBJ2-7
ASSLGTSGGPYYEQY
>TRBV27|TRBJ2-5
ASSFDPRGEETQY
>TRBV29-1|TRBJ2-1
SGEGESSYNEQF
>TRBV11-2|TRBJ2-7
ASSSTSGDYEQY
>TRBV4-1|TRBJ1-2
ASSQDQFAQGQSGYT
>TRBV9|TRBJ2-3
ASSVAARPTDTQY
>TRBV19|TRBJ1-1
ATGGRAVNTEAF
>TRBV28|TRBJ1-5
ASSPGTGLLSNQPQH
>TRBV30|TRBJ1-6
AWSGRDSPLH
>TRBV19|TRBJ2-3
ASTERGNPTDTQY
>TRBV2|TRBJ1-2
ASSERGASYGYT
>TRBV5-1|TRBJ1-1
ASSLVDTEAF
>TRBV9|TRBJ2-1
ASSVVGGGPYNEQF
>TRBV5-1|TRBJ2-3
ASSARGTGGTDTQY
>TRBV7-9|TRBJ1-1
ASRVTGLDTEAF
>TRBV9|TRBJ1-1
ASSGQDRENTEAF
>TRBV4-1|TRBJ2-5
ASSPLVSTQETQY
>TRBV5-8|TRBJ1-1
ASSIDRGNTEAF
>TRBV28|TRBJ2-1
ASALWRSSYNEQF
>TRBV27|TRBJ2-3
ASSFGGSRDTQY
>TRBV19|TRBJ2-7
ASSIVGGSYYEQY
>TRBV18|TRBJ2-6
ASSPLSRAGVSGANVLT
>TRBV7-6|TRBJ2-7
ASSLRGQGSYEQY